The rows below give T cell receptor beta chains drawn from one sample of a study of blood T cell repertoires in COVID-19. Only in-frame clones appear in the TCRdb table, and some are missing; sequencing was by immunoSEQ multiplex PCR. The repertoire holds around 160,000 clones, with 70% to 90% as singletons. The sequenced sample was peripheral blood. The source of these receptors is a man between 60 and 70 years old with active or convalescent COVID-19. Both conserved end residues are part of each CDR3.

j_gene	len	v_gene	CDR3aa
TRBJ2-1	16	TRBV5-1	CASSTGTGGPYNEQFF
TRBJ2-7	14	TRBV24-1	CATSDADRAHEQYF
TRBJ2-3	14	TRBV19	CASREGLSTDTQYF
TRBJ2-1	16	TRBV7-3	CASSLGSSGRGGEQFF
TRBJ2-5	14	TRBV7-2	CASSSTGTQETQYF
TRBJ2-5	13	TRBV3-1/TRBV3-2	CASSQETAETQYF
TRBJ1-5	16	TRBV6-2/TRBV6-3	CASCPGRFNSNQPQHF
TRBJ1-6	17	TRBV9	CASSAATGYRGNSPLHF
TRBJ1-4	14	TRBV7-9	CASSQGQGNEKLFF
TRBJ1-1	16	TRBV28	CASSLDSPKGTTEAFF
TRBJ2-3	14	TRBV7-8	CASSRRETTDTQYF
TRBJ2-2	14	TRBV4-3	CASSQGSPAGELFF
TRBJ2-7	15	TRBV4-3	CASSQGTSGGYEQYF
TRBJ1-2	14	TRBV7-2	CASSPRQGNYGYTF
TRBJ2-3	17	TRBV5-4	CASREAPGLAGEDTQYF
TRBJ1-5	14	TRBV15	CATSMSGPHQPQHF
TRBJ2-7	14	TRBV9	CASSVAPGFYEQYF
TRBJ2-2	14	TRBV5-1	CASRRDSSTGELFF
TRBJ1-1	17	TRBV18	CASSPSPGQGENTEAFF
TRBJ1-2	16	TRBV18	CASSPRAGEANYGYTF
TRBJ2-7	16	TRBV9	CASSPPGTSGSREQYF
TRBJ2-7	14	TRBV5-1	CASSSSGFSYEQYF
TRBJ1-5	15	TRBV5-1	CASSPRTGGGQPQHF
TRBJ2-1	16	TRBV19	CASSLRTGSSYNEQFF
TRBJ2-5	15	TRBV5-4	CASSLRLAVQETQYF
TRBJ1-1	13	TRBV30	CAWSADMNTEAFF
TRBJ1-2	15	TRBV24-1	CATSATTGGVGGYTF
TRBJ2-7	15	TRBV4-3	CASSQEWQGFYEQYF
TRBJ1-2	13	TRBV4-1	CASSQDNEFGYTF
TRBJ1-5	14	TRBV19	CATRWGDSNQPQHF
TRBJ2-1	12	TRBV6-5	CASRWSWDEQFF
TRBJ2-1	15	TRBV24-1	CATSDAGTGTTEQFF
TRBJ1-2	13	TRBV3-1/TRBV3-2	CASSYGTNSGYTF
TRBJ2-5	15	TRBV14	CASSRDRGRWETQYF
TRBJ1-1	17	TRBV10-3	CAISDGTRGGGGTEAFF
TRBJ2-1	14	TRBV27	CASSRDFSYNEQFF
TRBJ2-2	15	TRBV18	CASSPSSGDTGELFF
TRBJ1-2	16	TRBV7-3	CASSFGGGANVEGYTF
TRBJ2-5	12	TRBV12-3/TRBV12-4	CASSFRRETQYF
TRBJ2-7	16	TRBV5-1	CASSRQGSGGTYEQYF
TRBJ2-1	15	TRBV27	CASSLAGLSYNEQFF
TRBJ1-5	15	TRBV6-5	CASSRDSYSNQPQHF
TRBJ1-1	12	TRBV12-3/TRBV12-4	CASTFRQGGAFF